Following are 5 T cell receptor beta chains from one sample sequenced in a study of blood T cell repertoires in COVID-19. Measured with immunoSEQ multiplex PCR; TCRdb has only the in-frame clones, and not every one. The sample yields roughly 140,000 clones, approximately 85% seen once. The material sequenced was peripheral blood. The receptors here all came from a woman aged 55-69 years with COVID-19, enrolled during active disease.

The rearrangement links TRBV4-1 to TRBJ1-3; D not resolved. There are 16 residues in the CDR3. V gave up 1 base and J gave up 4 bases, with 14 bases separating them. Germline-derived CDR1 and CDR2 are MGHRA and YSYEKL. The CDR3 protein is CASSQVVAVIGNTIYF. In DNA, the CDR3 is TGCGCCAGCAGCCAAGTCGTGGCCGTTATAGGAAACACCATATATTTT.

The chain joins TRBV6-5 to TRBJ1-2; D is possibly TRBD1 (5 bases). Germline CDR1 reads MNHEY; CDR2 reads SVGAGI. The CDR3 runs 15 residues. Trimming removed 6 bases at V and 1 base at J, with 15 bases between. The CDR3 here is CASRTVTLYNYGYTF. The CDR3 nucleotides are TGTGCCAGCAGGACAGTTACCCTATATAACTATGGCTACACCTTC.

The V call is TRBV25-1, the J call TRBJ1-4, with unresolved D. The germline CDR1 and CDR2 sequences are MGHDK and SYGVNS. V lost 4 bases and J lost 7, with 10 bases in between. The CDR3 runs to 13 residues. The CDR3 loop is CASSGGSGEKLFF. DNA of the CDR3: TGTGCCAGCAGTGGAGGGAGCGGTGAAAAACTGTTTTTT.

DNA of the CDR3: TGTGCCAGCGGTCGGGTAGGACTCGCCGGGGAGCTGTTTTTT. Protein sequence: CASGRVGLAGELFF. The rearrangement joins TRBV6-5 to TRBJ2-2; D might be TRBD2 (5 bases). The V gene's germline CDR1 is MNHEY and CDR2 SVGAGI. Trimming removed 8 bases from V and 6 bases from J, with 16 bases in between. The CDR3 is 14 amino acids.

The chain employs TRBV24-1 and TRBJ2-5; 15 bases align to TRBD2. The CDR3 is 15 residues long. Germline CDR1 and CDR2: KGHDR and SFDVKD. The V and J ends lost 9 bases and 2 bases, in that order; junction bases with no gene match: 3. CDR3 sequence reads: CATQGLAGGQETQYF. CDR3 nucleotide sequence: TGTGCCACCCAGGGACTAGCGGGGGGTCAAGAGACCCAGTACTTC.